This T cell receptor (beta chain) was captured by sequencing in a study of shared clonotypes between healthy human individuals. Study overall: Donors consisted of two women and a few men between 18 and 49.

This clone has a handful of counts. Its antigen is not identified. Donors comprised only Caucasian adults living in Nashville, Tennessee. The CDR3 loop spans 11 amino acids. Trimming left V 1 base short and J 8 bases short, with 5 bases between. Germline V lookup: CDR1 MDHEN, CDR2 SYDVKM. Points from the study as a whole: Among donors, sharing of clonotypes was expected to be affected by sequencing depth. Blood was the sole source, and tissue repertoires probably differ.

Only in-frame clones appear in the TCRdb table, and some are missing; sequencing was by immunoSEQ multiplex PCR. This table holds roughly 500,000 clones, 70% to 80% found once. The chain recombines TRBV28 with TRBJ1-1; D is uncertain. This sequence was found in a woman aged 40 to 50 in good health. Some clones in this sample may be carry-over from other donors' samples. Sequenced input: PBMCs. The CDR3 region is CASSLYREAFF. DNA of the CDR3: TGTGCCAGCAGTTTATACCGAGAAGCTTTCTTT.